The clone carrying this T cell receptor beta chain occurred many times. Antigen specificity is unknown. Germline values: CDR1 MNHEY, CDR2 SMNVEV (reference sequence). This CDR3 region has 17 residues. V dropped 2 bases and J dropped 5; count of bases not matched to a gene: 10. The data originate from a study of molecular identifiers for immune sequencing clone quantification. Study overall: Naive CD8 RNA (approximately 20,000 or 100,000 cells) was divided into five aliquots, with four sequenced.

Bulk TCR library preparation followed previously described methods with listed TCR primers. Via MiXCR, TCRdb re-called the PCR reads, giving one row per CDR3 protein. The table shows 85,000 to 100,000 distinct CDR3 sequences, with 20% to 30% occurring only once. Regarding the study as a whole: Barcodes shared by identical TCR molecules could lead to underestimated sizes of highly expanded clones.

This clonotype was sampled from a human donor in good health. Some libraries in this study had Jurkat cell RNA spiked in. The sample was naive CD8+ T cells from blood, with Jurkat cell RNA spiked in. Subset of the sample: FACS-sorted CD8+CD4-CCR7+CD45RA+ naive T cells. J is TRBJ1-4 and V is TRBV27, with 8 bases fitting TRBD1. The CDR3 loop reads CASSLTSLTGENEKLFF. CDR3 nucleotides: TGTGCCAGCAGTTTAACTTCGCTGACAGGGGAAAATGAAAAACTGTTTTTT.